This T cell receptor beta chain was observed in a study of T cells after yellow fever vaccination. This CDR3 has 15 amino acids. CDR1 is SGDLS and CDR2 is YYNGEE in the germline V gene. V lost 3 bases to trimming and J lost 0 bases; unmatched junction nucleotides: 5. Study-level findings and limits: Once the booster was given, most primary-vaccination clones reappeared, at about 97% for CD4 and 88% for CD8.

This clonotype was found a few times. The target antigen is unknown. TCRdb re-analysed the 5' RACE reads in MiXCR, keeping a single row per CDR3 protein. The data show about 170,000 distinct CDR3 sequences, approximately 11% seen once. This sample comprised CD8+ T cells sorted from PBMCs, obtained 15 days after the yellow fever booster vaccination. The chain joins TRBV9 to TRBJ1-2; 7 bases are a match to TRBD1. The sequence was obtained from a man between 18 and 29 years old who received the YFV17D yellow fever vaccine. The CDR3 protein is CASSAGGPTNYGYTF. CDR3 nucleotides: TGTGCCAGCAGCGCAGGGGGACCGACTAACTATGGCTACACCTTC.